The T cell receptor beta chain under discussion was sequenced for a study of blood T cell repertoires in COVID-19. Turning to the study itself: Acute and convalescent COVID-19 specimens originated in the United States, Italy and Spain.

In the study's own analysis: Amplification from reference gene primers served as the basis for estimated nucleated cell counts. The repertoire was sequenced with immunoSEQ multiplex PCR; TCRdb's copy has only in-frame clones and lacks some. That table supplies the V and J calls and clone size; D and trimming were determined from the DNA. There are 210,000 or so clones in the sample; more than 60% occur only once, and 13% lies in the top ten. CDR3 length equals 13 residues. This sequence joins TRBV21-1 and TRBJ2-7; the D call of TRBD2 is as the table states it, not checked on the DNA. TRBV21-1 constitutes a pseudogene. This TCR derives from a man between 45 and 60 years old who had recovered from COVID-19. What was sequenced was peripheral blood. The CDR3 DNA is TGTGCCAGCAGCAAAGATCTGAGATACGAGCAGTACTTC. Protein: CASSKDLRYEQYF.